Listed below are T cell receptor beta chains from one sample, sequenced in a study of shared clonotypes between healthy human individuals. Measured with immunoSEQ multiplex PCR; TCRdb has only the in-frame clones, and not every one. This sample has some 2,100,000 clones, with under 97% found just once. Sequencing used naive CD4+ T cells sorted from blood. Receptors originate from a young man in good health. Each CDR3 is given with its conserved first and last residue. Each record gives: CDR3 protein, CDR3 DNA, J gene, V gene, D gene, clone size. A D gene is named only where the DNA matches it firmly. Expanded clones are given a class, and other clones once, few, many or no size at all.

cdr3_aa: CASSLSPDRVGNQPQHF
cdr3_nt: TGTGCCAGCAGCTTATCCCCGGACAGAGTGGGCAATCAGCCCCAGCATTTT
j_call: TRBJ1-5
v_call: TRBV7-8
d_call: -
clone_size: once

cdr3_aa: CASSLGRAYGYTF
cdr3_nt: TGTGCCAGCAGCTTGGGACGGGCCTATGGCTACACCTTC
j_call: TRBJ1-2
v_call: TRBV7-2
d_call: -
clone_size: -

cdr3_aa: CASSSFRGREKLFF
cdr3_nt: TGTGCCAGCTCATCTTTCAGGGGGCGTGAAAAACTGTTTTTT
j_call: TRBJ1-4
v_call: TRBV18
d_call: TRBD1
clone_size: -

cdr3_aa: CASSLAGQGVTEAFF
cdr3_nt: TGTGCCAGCAGCTTGGCAGGACAGGGGGTAACTGAAGCTTTCTTT
j_call: TRBJ1-1
v_call: TRBV5-4
d_call: TRBD1
clone_size: -

cdr3_aa: CASSDPAGQGTQYNEQFF
cdr3_nt: TGCGCCAGCAGTGATCCGGCTGGACAGGGGACGCAATACAATGAGCAGTTCTTC
j_call: TRBJ2-1
v_call: TRBV10-1
d_call: TRBD1
clone_size: -

cdr3_aa: CAISESNAGSNGYTF
cdr3_nt: TGTGCCATCAGTGAGTCGAATGCCGGGAGTAATGGCTACACCTTC
j_call: TRBJ1-2
v_call: TRBV10-3
d_call: -
clone_size: -

cdr3_aa: CASSPPGQGYEQYF
cdr3_nt: TGTGCCAGCTCACCTCCGGGACAGGGGTACGAGCAGTACTTC
j_call: TRBJ2-7
v_call: TRBV18
d_call: TRBD1
clone_size: once

cdr3_aa: CASSSGRGGYEQYF
cdr3_nt: TGTGCCAGCAGCTCGGGACGGGGAGGCTACGAGCAGTACTTC
j_call: TRBJ2-7
v_call: TRBV5-4
d_call: -
clone_size: -

cdr3_aa: CASSPSSTDTQYF
cdr3_nt: TGCGCCAGCAGCCCGTCTAGCACAGATACGCAGTATTTT
j_call: TRBJ2-3
v_call: TRBV5-1
d_call: -
clone_size: -

cdr3_aa: CASSSRTGNYGYTF
cdr3_nt: TGTGCCAGCAGCTCCCGGACAGGGAACTATGGCTACACCTTC
j_call: TRBJ1-2
v_call: TRBV7-2
d_call: TRBD1
clone_size: -

cdr3_aa: CASSQTLAGGPSYEQYF
cdr3_nt: TGCGCCAGCAGCCAGACCTTAGCTGGGGGGCCCTCCTACGAGCAGTACTTC
j_call: TRBJ2-7
v_call: TRBV4-1
d_call: -
clone_size: -

cdr3_aa: CASSLEPSGGTYEQYF
cdr3_nt: TGCGCCAGCAGCTTGGAGCCTAGCGGGGGGACCTACGAGCAGTACTTC
j_call: TRBJ2-7
v_call: TRBV5-1
d_call: TRBD2
clone_size: -

cdr3_aa: CASSRLFTVEQFF
cdr3_nt: TGTGCCAGCAGTCGCTTATTTACAGTTGAGCAGTTCTTC
j_call: TRBJ2-1
v_call: TRBV28
d_call: -
clone_size: -

cdr3_aa: CASSHGQPPYEQYF
cdr3_nt: TGTGCCAGCAGCCACGGACAGCCGCCCTACGAGCAGTACTTC
j_call: TRBJ2-7
v_call: TRBV14
d_call: -
clone_size: -

cdr3_aa: CASSLVSGGSTDTQYF
cdr3_nt: TGCGCCAGCAGCTTGGTTAGCGGGGGTAGCACAGATACGCAGTATTTT
j_call: TRBJ2-3
v_call: TRBV5-1
d_call: TRBD2
clone_size: -

cdr3_aa: CASSRVGEGSSYEQYF
cdr3_nt: TGTGCCAGCAGCCGCGTAGGGGAGGGGAGCTCCTACGAGCAGTACTTC
j_call: TRBJ2-7
v_call: TRBV9
d_call: TRBD2
clone_size: -

cdr3_aa: CASSKNSEIAKNIQYF
cdr3_nt: TGCGCCAGCAGCAAGAACTCAGAGATAGCCAAAAACATTCAGTACTTC
j_call: TRBJ2-4
v_call: TRBV5-1
d_call: -
clone_size: -

cdr3_aa: CASSSEGPDTQYF
cdr3_nt: TGTGCCAGCAGCTCAGAGGGACCCGATACGCAGTATTTT
j_call: TRBJ2-3
v_call: TRBV7-9
d_call: -
clone_size: -

cdr3_aa: CASNPDRVENIQYF
cdr3_nt: TGTGCCAGCAACCCCGACAGGGTTGAAAACATTCAGTACTTC
j_call: TRBJ2-4
v_call: TRBV6-6
d_call: TRBD1
clone_size: -

cdr3_aa: CASSLSGRVEETQYF
cdr3_nt: TGCGCCAGCAGCTTGTCGGGCAGGGTTGAAGAGACCCAGTACTTC
j_call: TRBJ2-5
v_call: TRBV5-1
d_call: -
clone_size: -

cdr3_aa: CAWSVGGGLYEQYF
cdr3_nt: TGTGCCTGGAGTGTAGGGGGAGGGCTTTACGAGCAGTACTTC
j_call: TRBJ2-7
v_call: TRBV30
d_call: -
clone_size: -

cdr3_aa: CSHYSWDTQYF
cdr3_nt: TGCAGTCATTATTCGTGGGATACGCAGTATTTT
j_call: TRBJ2-3
v_call: TRBV20-1
d_call: -
clone_size: -

cdr3_aa: CATLSGGNSRPNTGELFF
cdr3_nt: TGTGCCACCCTTAGCGGGGGGAACTCGCGCCCGAACACCGGGGAGCTGTTTTTT
j_call: TRBJ2-2
v_call: TRBV19
d_call: TRBD2
clone_size: -

cdr3_aa: CASSVATGTPWVYNEQFF
cdr3_nt: TGTGCCAGCAGCGTAGCTACCGGGACGCCCTGGGTTTACAATGAGCAGTTCTTC
j_call: TRBJ2-1
v_call: TRBV9
d_call: -
clone_size: -

cdr3_aa: CASSIDHSPTSNQPQHF
cdr3_nt: TGTGCCAGTAGTATTGATCACAGCCCAACAAGCAATCAGCCCCAGCATTTT
j_call: TRBJ1-5
v_call: TRBV19
d_call: -
clone_size: -

cdr3_aa: CASRYGLANEQFF
cdr3_nt: TGTGCCAGCAGATATGGACTAGCCAATGAGCAGTTCTTC
j_call: TRBJ2-1
v_call: TRBV6-5
d_call: TRBD2
clone_size: -

cdr3_aa: CASTPRASDQETQYF
cdr3_nt: TGCGCCAGCACCCCGCGGGCTAGCGACCAAGAGACCCAGTACTTC
j_call: TRBJ2-5
v_call: TRBV5-1
d_call: -
clone_size: -

cdr3_aa: CASSQGQGTDTQYF
cdr3_nt: TGTGCCAGCAGCCAGGGACAGGGCACAGATACGCAGTATTTT
j_call: TRBJ2-3
v_call: TRBV11-3
d_call: TRBD1
clone_size: -

cdr3_aa: CASSQETGTYGYTF
cdr3_nt: TGCGCCAGCAGCCAAGAAACCGGGACCTATGGCTACACCTTC
j_call: TRBJ1-2
v_call: TRBV4-1
d_call: -
clone_size: -

cdr3_aa: CASSEIPKLAGGPNEQYF
cdr3_nt: TGCGCCAGCAGTGAAATCCCAAAACTAGCGGGAGGGCCAAACGAGCAGTACTTC
j_call: TRBJ2-7
v_call: TRBV10-2
d_call: TRBD2
clone_size: -

cdr3_aa: CASSVGQGPQDTQYF
cdr3_nt: TGTGCCAGCAGCGTAGGACAGGGTCCCCAAGATACGCAGTATTTT
j_call: TRBJ2-3
v_call: TRBV9
d_call: TRBD1
clone_size: -

cdr3_aa: CASSLEPVNTEAFF
cdr3_nt: TGCGCCAGCAGCTTGGAACCAGTGAACACTGAAGCTTTCTTT
j_call: TRBJ1-1
v_call: TRBV5-1
d_call: -
clone_size: once

cdr3_aa: CASSRRDTDTQYF
cdr3_nt: TGTGCCAGCTCGAGGCGGGACACAGATACGCAGTATTTT
j_call: TRBJ2-3
v_call: TRBV18
d_call: -
clone_size: -

cdr3_aa: CASSHPGSLYQETQYF
cdr3_nt: TGCGCCAGCAGCCACCCGGGCAGCTTATACCAAGAGACCCAGTACTTC
j_call: TRBJ2-5
v_call: TRBV4-1
d_call: -
clone_size: -

cdr3_aa: CASSPQGSYEQYF
cdr3_nt: TGTGCCAGCTCACCACAAGGGTCCTACGAGCAGTACTTC
j_call: TRBJ2-7
v_call: TRBV18
d_call: -
clone_size: -

cdr3_aa: CASSRTQGMSTEAFF
cdr3_nt: TGTGCCAGCAGCCGAACACAGGGGATGAGCACTGAAGCTTTCTTT
j_call: TRBJ1-1
v_call: TRBV7-2
d_call: TRBD1
clone_size: -

cdr3_aa: CASSQDLGIMNTEAFF
cdr3_nt: TGCGCCAGCAGCCAAGATCTTGGCATAATGAACACTGAAGCTTTCTTT
j_call: TRBJ1-1
v_call: TRBV4-1
d_call: -
clone_size: -

cdr3_aa: CASSLGGVYEQYF
cdr3_nt: TGTGCCAGCAGCTTAGGTGGGGTGTACGAGCAGTACTTC
j_call: TRBJ2-7
v_call: TRBV11-2
d_call: -
clone_size: -

cdr3_aa: CASSDLSGGYYEQYF
cdr3_nt: TGCGCCAGCAGTGACCTTAGCGGGGGCTACTACGAGCAGTACTTC
j_call: TRBJ2-7
v_call: TRBV10-2
d_call: TRBD2
clone_size: -

cdr3_aa: CASREGWGNTEAFF
cdr3_nt: TGTGCCAGCAGAGAAGGGTGGGGGAACACTGAAGCTTTCTTT
j_call: TRBJ1-1
v_call: TRBV6-1
d_call: -
clone_size: -

cdr3_aa: CASSRLDTQYF
cdr3_nt: TGTGCCAGCAGTAGATTAGATACGCAGTATTTT
j_call: TRBJ2-3
v_call: TRBV6-1
d_call: -
clone_size: -

cdr3_aa: CASTRKIQETQYF
cdr3_nt: TGTGCCAGCACTCGAAAGATACAAGAGACCCAGTACTTC
j_call: TRBJ2-5
v_call: TRBV6-5
d_call: -
clone_size: -

cdr3_aa: CASSLSGRSSYEQYF
cdr3_nt: TGTGCCAGCAGTCTTAGCGGGCGCAGCTCCTACGAGCAGTACTTC
j_call: TRBJ2-7
v_call: TRBV6-5
d_call: TRBD2
clone_size: -

cdr3_aa: CASSPLGDGSGETQYF
cdr3_nt: TGTGCCAGCTCCCCTCTGGGTGACGGGTCGGGGGAGACCCAGTACTTC
j_call: TRBJ2-5
v_call: TRBV18
d_call: -
clone_size: -

cdr3_aa: CASSPDGQSSGNTIYF
cdr3_nt: TGCGCCAGCAGCCCGGATGGACAGAGCTCTGGAAACACCATATATTTT
j_call: TRBJ1-3
v_call: TRBV5-1
d_call: -
clone_size: -

cdr3_aa: CAWSVPGVPYEQYF
cdr3_nt: TGTGCCTGGAGTGTACCCGGCGTACCTTACGAGCAGTACTTC
j_call: TRBJ2-7
v_call: TRBV30
d_call: -
clone_size: -

cdr3_aa: CASARLAGDLTDTQYF
cdr3_nt: TGCGCCAGCGCGAGACTAGCGGGTGACCTCACAGATACGCAGTATTTT
j_call: TRBJ2-3
v_call: TRBV5-1
d_call: TRBD2
clone_size: -

cdr3_aa: CASSGPRRDSPLHF
cdr3_nt: TGTGCCAGCAGCGGGCCAAGGCGGGATTCACCCCTCCACTTT
j_call: TRBJ1-6
v_call: TRBV5-6
d_call: -
clone_size: few

cdr3_aa: CASSFSWGLADTQYF
cdr3_nt: TGTGCCAGCAGCTTTAGCTGGGGGTTGGCAGATACGCAGTATTTT
j_call: TRBJ2-3
v_call: TRBV9
d_call: -
clone_size: -

cdr3_aa: CASPKGARYTF
cdr3_nt: TGCGCCAGCCCGAAGGGGGCCCGCTACACCTTC
j_call: TRBJ1-2
v_call: TRBV5-1
d_call: TRBD1
clone_size: -

cdr3_aa: CASTNSYEQYF
cdr3_nt: TGTGCCAGTACCAACTCCTACGAGCAGTACTTC
j_call: TRBJ2-7
v_call: TRBV19
d_call: -
clone_size: once